This T cell receptor beta chain was captured in a study of blood T cell repertoires in COVID-19. Study context: Specimens from acute and convalescent COVID-19 originated in the United States, Italy and Spain. PBMCs, B-cell-depleted T cells, or T cells provided the cDNA or gDNA that made up the material.

Original data processing: The authors estimated nucleated cell counts from reference gene primer amplification. The data were produced by immunoSEQ multiplex PCR, yet TCRdb's version contains in-frame clones alone and is incomplete. V and J calls plus clone size are reproduced from that table; the DNA served to infer D and trimming. The table lists nearly 400,000 clones, 85% to 90% of them singletons, with less than 2% in the top ten. Those who participated ranged in age from about 18 to 95 years and resided in about two dozen US areas. The CDR3 loop spans 15 amino acids. Trimming took off 3 bases at V and 6 bases at J, with 17 bases between the two ends. Germline V gene lookup returns CDR1 LNHDA and CDR2 SQIVND (reference sequence).

This receptor was identified in a woman aged 30 to 39 who had recovered from COVID-19. Sample: PBMCs or T cells enriched from blood (not recorded which). This chain links TRBV19 with TRBJ1-2; weak D call: TRBD1 (6 bases). Here the CDR3 reads CASSISGTPVHGYTF. In DNA form, the CDR3 reads TGTGCCAGTAGTATCTCCGGGACACCCGTCCATGGCTACACCTTC.